This entry lists 7 T cell receptor beta chains sequenced from one sample in a study of blood T cell repertoires in COVID-19. The repertoire was sequenced with immunoSEQ multiplex PCR; TCRdb's copy has only in-frame clones and lacks some. The sample consists of around 300,000 clones, 80% to 90% of them appearing once. The sequencing sample was made of PBMCs or T cells enriched from blood (not recorded which). These receptors were obtained from a man aged 25 to 45 who had recovered from COVID-19.

The chain links TRBV27 to TRBJ1-1; D is perhaps TRBD1 (5 bases). The CDR3 is made up of 14 amino acids. Trimming removed 4 bases at V and 3 bases at J, with 12 bases between. Germline loops: CDR1 MNHEY, CDR2 SMNVEV (reference sequence). CDR3 amino acids: CASSYGRAYTEAFF. For the CDR3, the DNA is TGTGCCAGCAGTTACGGCAGGGCTTACACTGAAGCTTTCTTT.

The chain recombines TRBV5-4 with TRBJ2-4; D is possibly TRBD1 (6 bases). The CDR3 runs 14 residues. Between the trimmed V and J ends, which lost 2 bases and 8 bases, there was a span of 14 bases. The germline V gene encodes CDR1 SGHNT and CDR2 YYREEE (reference sequence). CDR3 protein: CASSLLGAGDIQYF. The CDR3, as DNA: TGTGCCAGCAGCTTACTCGGAGCAGGGGACATTCAGTACTTC. Variable domain in full (rest from reference TRBV5-4 and TRBJ2-4): ETGVTQSPTHLIKTRGQQVTLRCSSQSGHNTVSWYQQALGQGPQFIFQYYREEENGRGNFPPRFSGLQFPNYSSELNVNALELDDSALYLCASSLLGAGDIQYFGAGTRLSVL.

CDR3 region: CASSPHDGGGSDTQYF. For the CDR3, the DNA is TGTGCCAGCAGCCCCCATGATGGCGGGGGATCAGATACGCAGTATTTT. The J gene is TRBJ2-3, the V gene TRBV6-4; TRBD2 matches 7 bases. CDR1 is MRHNA, CDR2 SNTAGT, per germline. Germline trimming cut 6 bases from V and 4 bases from J; bases unmatched to any gene: 13. CDR3 length: 16 residues.

The chain combines TRBV30 with TRBJ1-3; tentatively, D is TRBD1 (5 bases). Germline values: CDR1 GTSNPN, CDR2 SVGIG (reference sequence). The V end lost 1 base, the J end lost 0 bases, and 7 bases lay between the germline ends. This CDR3 has 14 residues. Written as DNA, the CDR3 is TGTGCCTGGAGTGACACAGGCTCTGGAAACACCATATATTTT. It yields the protein CAWSDTGSGNTIYF.

The chain is built from TRBV2 and TRBJ1-2; D unclear. The CDR3 runs to 12 residues. Germline V gene data show CDR1 as SNHLY and CDR2 as FYNNEI. Trimming cost V 0 bases and J 8 bases, with 7 bases left between them. This CDR3 is CASSEAAVGYTF. CDR3 nucleotides: TGTGCCAGCAGTGAAGCGGCAGTCGGCTACACCTTC.

The V and J genes are TRBV15 and TRBJ1-4; D uncertain. V lost 0 bases and J lost 8, with 13 bases in between. The CDR3 runs 15 residues. The germline CDR1 and CDR2 sequences are LNHNV and YYDKDF (reference sequence). CDR3 coding DNA: TGTGCCACCAGCAGAGATTCCGGAGTCCAGGAAAAACTGTTTTTT. Its translation is CATSRDSGVQEKLFF. The full variable domain, its missing parts supplied by reference TRBV15 and TRBJ1-4, is DAMVIQNPRYQVTQFGKPVTLSCSQTLNHNVMYWYQQKSSQAPKLLFHYYDKDFNNEADTPDNFQSRRPNTSFCFLDIRSPGLGDTAMYLCATSRDSGVQEKLFFGSGTQLSVL.

This clone has a handful of counts. This sequence joins TRBV19 and TRBJ1-3, with D unresolved. The CDR3 runs 14 residues. Germline V lookup: CDR1 LNHDA, CDR2 SQIVND (reference sequence). V shed 7 bases and J shed 1 base, with 11 bases lying between them. The CDR3 sequence is CASKKQSSGNTIYF. CDR3 DNA: TGTGCCAGTAAAAAACAGTCTTCTGGAAACACCATATATTTT.